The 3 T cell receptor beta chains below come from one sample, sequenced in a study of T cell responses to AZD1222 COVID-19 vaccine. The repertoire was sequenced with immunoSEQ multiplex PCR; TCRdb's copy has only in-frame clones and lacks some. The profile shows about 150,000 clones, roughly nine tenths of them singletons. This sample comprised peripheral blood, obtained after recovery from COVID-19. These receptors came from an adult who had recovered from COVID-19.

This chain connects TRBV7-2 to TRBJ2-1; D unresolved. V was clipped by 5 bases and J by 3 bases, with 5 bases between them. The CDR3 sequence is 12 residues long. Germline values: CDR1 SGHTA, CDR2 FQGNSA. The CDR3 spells CASSRDYNEQFF. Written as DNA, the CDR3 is TGTGCCAGCAGCAGGGACTACAATGAGCAGTTCTTC.

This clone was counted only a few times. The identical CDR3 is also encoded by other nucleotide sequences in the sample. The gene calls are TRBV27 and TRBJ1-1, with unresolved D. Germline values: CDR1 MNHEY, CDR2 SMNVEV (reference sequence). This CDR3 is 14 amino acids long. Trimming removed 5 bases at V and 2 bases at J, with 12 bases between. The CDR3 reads CASSPQGANTEAFF. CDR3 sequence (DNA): TGTGCCAGCAGTCCTCAAGGAGCCAACACTGAAGCTTTCTTT.

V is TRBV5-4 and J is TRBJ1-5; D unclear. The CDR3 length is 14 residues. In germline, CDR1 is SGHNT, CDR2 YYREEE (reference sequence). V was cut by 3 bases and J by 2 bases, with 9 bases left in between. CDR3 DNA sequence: TGTGCCAGCAGCTCGATCGGCGGCAATCAGCCCCAGCATTTT. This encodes CASSSIGGNQPQHF.